This TCR beta chain was observed in a study of shared clonotypes between healthy human individuals. The data were produced by immunoSEQ multiplex PCR, yet TCRdb's version contains in-frame clones alone and is incomplete. Altogether about 1 million clones are present, roughly 80% being singletons, with the ten largest covering approximately 1.3%. The CDR3 loop spans 13 amino acids. Trimming stripped 1 base from V and 12 bases from J, with 12 bases between. CDR1 is SEHNR, CDR2 FQNEAQ, per germline (reference sequence). Sequencing input: memory CD4+ T cells sorted from blood. The sample's subset: CD45RA-negative fraction. The chain links TRBV7-9 to TRBJ1-4; D might be TRBD1 (5 bases). The TCR comes from a man aged 18 to 30 in good health. CDR3 sequence: CASSLDRMGELFF. DNA for the CDR3: TGTGCCAGCAGCTTAGACCGGATGGGGGAACTGTTTTTT.